The 32 T cell receptor beta chains below come from one sample, sequenced in a study of PD-L1 blockade in urothelial cancer. Profiling relied on immunoSEQ multiplex PCR, and the TCRdb table lists in-frame clones only, not all of them. The sample includes about 50,000 clones, around 74% of them seen just once. Time point denoted: pretreatment peripheral blood. Sequencing was performed on PBMCs, taken around atezolizumab (anti-PD-L1) treatment. The receptors were sampled from a man between 65 and 85 years old with urothelial cancer.

The chain couples TRBV29-1 to TRBJ2-3, with TRBD2 matching 14 bases. V was pared by 7 bases and J by 3 bases, with 6 bases of the junction left unmatched. This CDR3 is built from 15 residues. Germline V lookup: CDR1 SQVTM, CDR2 ANQGSEA. The CDR3 nucleotides read TGCAGCGCCGCGACTAGCGGGGGGGCAACAGATACGCAGTATTTT. This encodes CSAATSGGATDTQYF.

The CDR3 DNA sequence: TGTGCCAGTAGTCCCGCCCGGCGGCGGGGATTAGAGACCCAGTACTTC. Amino acids: CASSPARRRGLETQYF. This chain uses TRBV19 with TRBJ2-5; maybe TRBD2 (6 bases). Trimming cost V 5 bases and J 4 bases, with 20 bases left between them. The CDR3 contains 16 residues. The V gene's germline CDR1 is LNHDA and CDR2 SQIVND (reference sequence).

In this sample, this clone turned up a few times. The identical CDR3 is also encoded by other nucleotide sequences in the sample. The chain has TRBV14 and TRBJ1-2; a possible D gene is TRBD1 (6 bases). CDR3 size: 14 residues. Deletions cut 1 base from V and 4 bases from J, with 10 bases between. Germline-derived CDR1 and CDR2 are SGHDN and FVKESK. CDR3 in amino acids: CASSQGTGPYGYTF. CDR3 sequence (DNA): TGTGCCAGCAGCCAAGGAACAGGGCCCTATGGCTACACCTTC.

This rearrangement joins TRBV4-2 to TRBJ1-2; the match to TRBD1 covers 11 bases. The CDR3 runs to 16 residues. The trim removed 2 bases at V and 4 bases at J, leaving 6 bases unmatched. Per germline, CDR1 LGHNA and CDR2 YNFKEQ. CDR3 sequence: CASSQKGQGVAYGYTF. The CDR3 DNA reads TGTGCCAGCAGCCAAAAGGGACAGGGGGTGGCCTATGGCTACACCTTC.

V and J are TRBV28 and TRBJ2-7; 8 nucleotides align to TRBD1. Losses at the gene ends were 6 bases for V and 5 bases for J; bases not matched to a gene: 6. Per germline, CDR1 MDHEN and CDR2 SYDVKM. The CDR3 totals 13 residues. In nucleotides, the CDR3 is TGTGCCAGCAGGCGGACAGGGCCGGACGAGCAGTACTTC. The encoded protein is CASRRTGPDEQYF.

By share, this clone ranks as medium-sized. This sequence joins TRBV5-6 and TRBJ1-5; a possible D gene is TRBD1 (5 bases). The CDR3 is 16 amino acids. Trimming cost V 2 bases and J 3 bases, with 15 bases left between them. Germline V CDR1 and CDR2: SGHDT, YYEEEE. The CDR3 here is CASSLNGGPPNQPQHF. DNA for the CDR3: TGTGCCAGCAGCTTAAACGGGGGACCCCCCAATCAGCCCCAGCATTTT.

The chain couples TRBV7-6 to TRBJ1-5; no firm D call. V gave up 5 bases and J gave up 7 bases, with 12 bases separating them. This CDR3 spans 13 amino acids. From germline, CDR1 is SGHVS and CDR2 FNYEAQ. The CDR3 DNA is TGTGCCAGCAGCCCCCGCGGGGAACAGCCCCAGCATTTT. This encodes CASSPRGEQPQHF.

This clone was counted a few times. The chain uses TRBV5-1 and TRBJ2-7; D is ambiguous. V was trimmed by 0 bases and J by 3 bases, leaving 13 bases between them. Per germline, CDR1 SGHRS and CDR2 YFSETQ. This CDR3 region has 15 residues. CDR3 region: CASSLDVRLIYEQYF. The CDR3 nucleotides read TGCGCCAGCAGCTTGGATGTCAGGTTGATCTACGAGCAGTACTTC.

The V gene is TRBV6-6, the J gene TRBJ1-1, with 10 bases aligning to TRBD1. V trimming: 5 bases; J trimming: 5 bases; junction bases outside the gene matches: 11. This CDR3 spans 16 amino acids. Germline lookup yields CDR1 MNHNY and CDR2 SVGAGI (reference sequence). This CDR3 reads CASSPPLTGGNTEAFF. CDR3 DNA sequence: TGTGCCAGCAGTCCTCCCTTGACAGGGGGCAATACTGAAGCTTTCTTT.

The chain has TRBV10-3 and TRBJ2-3; perhaps TRBD1 as D (6 bases). This CDR3 has 14 amino acids. Germline V gives CDR1 ENHRY, CDR2 SYGVKD. Trimming pared 6 bases from V and 2 bases from J, leaving 12 bases between. The CDR3 bases are TGTGCCATCAGGGTCAGGGGCAACACAGATACGCAGTATTTT. Its protein product is CAIRVRGNTDTQYF.

This clone was counted a single time. This chain joins TRBV5-4 and TRBJ2-7; 8 nucleotides agree with TRBD2. V gave up 4 bases and J gave up 7 bases; unmatched junction bases: 7. The germline V gene has CDR1 SGHNT and CDR2 YYREEE (reference sequence). The CDR3 length is 13 residues. The CDR3 nucleotides are TGTGCCAGCAGCCCCCCGGGGGGGCGGGAGCAGTACTTC. Amino acids: CASSPPGGREQYF.

This clone was recorded a few times. The chain links TRBV7-2 to TRBJ1-4; 8 bases fit TRBD1. In germline, CDR1 is SGHTA, CDR2 FQGNSA. J gave up 5 bases and V 4 bases, and 0 bases lay outside the gene matches. There are 13 residues in the CDR3. The CDR3, as DNA: TGTGCCAGCAGCTGGACAGGGAATGAAAAACTGTTTTTT. This gives the protein CASSWTGNEKLFF.

This clone has only a few counts. CDR3 coding DNA: TGTGCCAGCAGTTCTCCGAACACTGAAGCTTTCTTT. This sequence encodes CASSSPNTEAFF. The chain joins TRBV28 to TRBJ1-1; D call uncertain. V was cut by 4 bases and J by 1 base, with 4 bases left in between. This CDR3 comprises 12 residues. Germline CDR1 and CDR2: MDHEN and SYDVKM.

V usage is TRBV5-1 and J usage is TRBJ1-1, with TRBD1 as a possible D gene (5 bases). Germline V gene data show CDR1 as SGHRS and CDR2 as YFSETQ. The CDR3 is 14 residues long. V lost 1 base and J 5 bases, leaving 12 bases between the germline ends. This CDR3 reads CASSLSGGWTEAFF. Written as DNA, the CDR3 is TGCGCCAGCAGCTTGTCCGGGGGATGGACTGAAGCTTTCTTT.

The genes are TRBV2 and TRBJ2-7; possibly TRBD1 for D (6 bases). CDR1 SNHLY and CDR2 FYNNEI come from the germline V gene. This CDR3 spans 14 amino acids. V was trimmed by 6 bases and J by 0 bases, leaving 12 bases between them. The CDR3 DNA sequence: TGTGCCAGCAGGACAGGAATACTCTCCTACGAGCAGTACTTC. This gives the protein CASRTGILSYEQYF. Full variable domain (outside the CDR3, taken from reference TRBV2 and TRBJ2-7): EPEVTQTPSHQVTQMGQEVILRCVPISNHLYFYWYRQILGQKVEFLVSFYNNEISEKSEIFDDQFSVERPDGSNFTLKIRSTKLEDSAMYFCASRTGILSYEQYFGPGTRLTVT.

The rearrangement links TRBV19 to TRBJ2-7, with 9 bases fitting TRBD1. CDR1 and CDR2 (germline): LNHDA, SQIVND (reference sequence). J was trimmed by 5 bases and V by 1 base; bases with no gene match: 6. The CDR3 is 15 residues long. CDR3 coding DNA: TGTGCCAGTAGTATAGTAGGGACAGGGATGGACGAGCAGTACTTC. Residues: CASSIVGTGMDEQYF.

The chain joins TRBV19 to TRBJ2-2; 9 bases line up with TRBD2. Germline V gene data show CDR1 as LNHDA and CDR2 as SQIVND (reference sequence). The CDR3 has 16 amino acids. With 6 bases clipped from V and 8 bases from J, the junction kept 13 bases outside the gene matches. The CDR3 sequence is CASRFSSGVAVGELFF. The DNA for the CDR3 is TGTGCCAGTAGATTCTCTAGCGGGGTCGCAGTTGGGGAGCTGTTTTTT.

The gene calls are TRBV19 and TRBJ1-5; the match to TRBD1 covers 9 bases. Germline V gene sequence: CDR1 LNHDA, CDR2 SQIVND (reference sequence). The CDR3 spans 17 residues. The trim removed 3 bases at V and 3 bases at J, leaving 9 bases unmatched. CDR3 DNA sequence: TGTGCCAGTAGTATGGGTCCCGGGACAGGGACCAATCAGCCCCAGCATTTT. Its protein is CASSMGPGTGTNQPQHF.

The rearrangement joins TRBV7-3 to TRBJ1-2, with 12 bases aligning to TRBD1. Germline values: CDR1 SGHTA, CDR2 FQGTGA. This CDR3 contains 16 residues. The ends lost 2 bases at V and 7 bases at J; junction bases unmatched: 8. The CDR3 sequence: CASSLPGTGGASGYTF. The CDR3 DNA sequence: TGTGCCAGCAGCTTACCCGGGACAGGGGGCGCGAGTGGCTACACCTTC.

The chain uses TRBV15 and TRBJ2-7, with D possibly matching TRBD1 (5 bases). Germline-derived CDR1 and CDR2 are LNHNV and YYDKDF (reference sequence). Deletions cut 5 bases from V and 3 bases from J, with 17 bases between. This CDR3 is built from 15 residues. DNA of the CDR3: TGTGCCACCAGCTCTTACCGACAGAAAAGCTACGAGCAGTACTTC. It encodes CATSSYRQKSYEQYF.

Details on this clone: The junction and the germline gene differ at one end; a read error may be behind it. J is TRBJ2-2 and V is TRBV5-1; D is ambiguous. Germline V gene sequence: CDR1 SGHRS, CDR2 YFSETQ. CDR3 length: 15 residues. The CDR3 DNA reads TGCGCCAGCAGCTTGGCCGCGTCCTCCACCCGGGAGCTGTTTTTT. Protein product: CASSLAASSTRELFF.

The J gene is TRBJ1-5, the V gene TRBV29-1; tentatively, D is TRBD1 (5 bases). Germline CDR1 is SQVTM and CDR2 is ANQGSEA. This CDR3 has 12 amino acids. Trimming cost V 6 bases and J 4 bases, with 10 bases left between them. The CDR3 is CSVGNRNQPQHF. The CDR3 DNA follows: TGCAGCGTGGGAAACAGGAATCAGCCCCAGCATTTT. Drawing the rest from reference TRBV29-1 and TRBJ1-5, the complete variable domain is SAVISQKPSRDICQRGTSLTIQCQVDSQVTMMFWYRQQPGQSLTLIATANQGSEATYESGFVIDKFPISRPNLTFSTLTVSNMSPEDSSIYLCSVGNRNQPQHFGDGTRLSIL.

This chain connects TRBV28 to TRBJ2-2, with 9 bases lining up with TRBD2. Trimming at V came to 6 bases and at J to 3 bases, leaving 5 bases not matched to a gene. This CDR3 is 15 amino acids long. Germline-derived CDR1 and CDR2 are MDHEN and SYDVKM. The CDR3 reads CASRRGRAYTGELFF. CDR3 coding DNA: TGTGCCAGCAGGCGCGGGAGGGCTTACACCGGGGAGCTGTTTTTT.

The chain joins TRBV6-6 to TRBJ2-7; 8 bases line up with TRBD1. V lost 7 bases to trimming and J lost 1 base; unmatched junction nucleotides: 6. The CDR3 contains 14 residues. From germline, CDR1 is MNHNY and CDR2 SVGAGI (reference sequence). CDR3 protein: CASIPGTGSYEQYF. For the CDR3, the DNA is TGTGCCAGCATACCGGGGACAGGTTCCTACGAGCAGTACTTC.

The rearrangement uses TRBV27 and TRBJ2-5; D may be TRBD1 (6 bases). V was pared by 4 bases and J by 0 bases, with 9 bases between. The CDR3 is 14 residues long. The V gene's germline CDR1 is MNHEY and CDR2 SMNVEV (reference sequence). The CDR3 bases are TGTGCCAGCAGTTCGGACAGAAACCAAGAGACCCAGTACTTC. Its protein product is CASSSDRNQETQYF.

The chain has TRBV19 and TRBJ1-5; TRBD1 agrees at 7 bases. Germline V CDR1 and CDR2: LNHDA, SQIVND (reference sequence). The CDR3 consists of 16 residues. The V and J ends lost 5 bases and 0 bases, in that order; junction bases with no gene match: 7. CDR3 nucleotide sequence: TGTGCCAGTAGTCCTGACAGGGACATTAGCAATCAGCCCCAGCATTTT. Protein product: CASSPDRDISNQPQHF.

This chain uses TRBV5-6 with TRBJ1-5, with D possibly matching TRBD1 (5 bases). Germline assignment: CDR1 SGHDT and CDR2 YYEEEE. The CDR3 runs to 16 residues. Trimming cost V 4 bases and J 3 bases, with 17 bases left between them. The CDR3 loop reads CASSQSGGRFNQPQHF. The CDR3 nucleotides are TGTGCCAGCAGCCAATCCGGGGGACGTTTCAATCAGCCCCAGCATTTT.

The chain is built from TRBV6-6 and TRBJ1-4, with 11 bases identical to TRBD1. CDR3 length equals 16 residues. Looked up from germline, CDR1 is MNHNY and CDR2 is SVGAGI (reference sequence). Unmatched junction bases numbered 11, after V lost 7 bases and J lost 7 bases. In DNA form, the CDR3 reads TGTGCCAGCACTCCCGGACAGGGGGCTCGGAGTGAAAAACTGTTTTTT. Translating it yields CASTPGQGARSEKLFF.

There are a few counts of this clone. The chain combines TRBV11-3 with TRBJ2-7; the match to TRBD2 covers 9 bases. CDR1 and CDR2 (germline): SGHNT, YENEEA. Germline trimming cut 2 bases from V and 1 base from J; bases unmatched to any gene: 3. The length of the CDR3 is 15 residues. CDR3 coding DNA: TGTGCCAGCAGCTTAATAAGCGGGAGGTCCTACGAGCAGTACTTC. Translated: CASSLISGRSYEQYF.

The J gene is TRBJ2-5, the V gene TRBV7-8, with 12 nucleotides matching TRBD2. The CDR3 runs 18 residues. Trimming took 5 bases from V and 4 from J; bases not matched to a gene: 14. Germline assignment: CDR1 SGHVS and CDR2 FQNEAQ. CDR3 loop: CASSRIGLAGRARETQYF. The CDR3 DNA sequence: TGTGCCAGCAGCCGTATCGGACTAGCGGGGAGGGCAAGAGAGACCCAGTACTTC.

The genes are TRBV6-5 and TRBJ2-3, with D maybe TRBD2 (5 bases). In germline, CDR1 is MNHEY, CDR2 SVGAGI. V dropped 3 bases and J dropped 1 base, with 8 bases sitting between them. CDR3 length: 14 amino acids. CDR3 sequence (DNA): TGTGCCAGCAGTTATGGACTTCGCACAGATACGCAGTATTTT. Its translation is CASSYGLRTDTQYF.

V usage is TRBV4-2 and J usage is TRBJ2-3; weak D call: TRBD1 (5 bases). CDR1 LGHNA and CDR2 YNFKEQ come from the germline V gene. This CDR3 is built from 15 residues. With 0 bases removed from V and 3 bases from J, the gap between germline ends came to 10 bases. The CDR3, as DNA: TGTGCCAGCAGCCAAGATAGTAGGGGAACAGATACGCAGTATTTT. It translates to CASSQDSRGTDTQYF.